This T cell receptor beta chain was captured in a study of CD8+CD57+ T cells in acquired aplastic anemia. Study results and caveats: No significant patient-versus-control difference appeared in CD8+ Simpson's diversity. Researchers report that about 29 CD8+ CDR3 sequences appeared in both patients and controls.

The CDR3 extends over 15 amino acids. CDR1 is KGHDR and CDR2 is SFDVKD in the germline V gene. Trimming pared 5 bases from V and 5 bases from J, leaving 17 bases between. Using genomic DNA as the template, TCR beta VDJ and CDR3 profiling was carried out. TCRdb redid the calling of the reads with MiXCR, one entry per CDR3 protein. This table holds 86,000 or so distinct CDR3 sequences, approximately 46% found once. About this clonotype: The antigen is unknown.

Source material: sorted CD4+, CD8+, or CD8+CD57+ T cells (not recorded which) from PBMCs. The TCR comes from a human donor in good health, serving as a control. The chain joins TRBV24-1 to TRBJ1-2, with D unclear. CDR3 coding DNA: TGTGCCACCAGTGTGGAGTCAGGCGGACCGTATGGCTACACCTTC. This codes for CATSVESGGPYGYTF.